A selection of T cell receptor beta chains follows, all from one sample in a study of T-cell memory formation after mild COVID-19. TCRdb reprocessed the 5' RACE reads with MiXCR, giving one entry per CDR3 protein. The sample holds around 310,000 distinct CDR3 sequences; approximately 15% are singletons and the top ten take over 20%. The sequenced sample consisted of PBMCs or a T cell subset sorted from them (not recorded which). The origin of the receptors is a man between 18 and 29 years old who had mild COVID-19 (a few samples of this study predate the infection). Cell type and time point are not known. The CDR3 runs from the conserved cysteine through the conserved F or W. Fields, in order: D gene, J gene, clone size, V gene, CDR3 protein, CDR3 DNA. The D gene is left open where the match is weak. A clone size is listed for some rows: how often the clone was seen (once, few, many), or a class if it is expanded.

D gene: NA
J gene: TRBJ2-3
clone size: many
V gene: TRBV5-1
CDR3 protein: CASSVGDSTDTQYF
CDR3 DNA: TGCGCCAGCAGTGTCGGCGACAGCACAGATACGCAGTATTTT

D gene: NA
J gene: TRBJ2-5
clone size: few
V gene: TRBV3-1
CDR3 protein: CASSQDLYGTQYF
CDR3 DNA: TGTGCCAGCAGCCAAGACCTATACGGGACCCAGTACTTC

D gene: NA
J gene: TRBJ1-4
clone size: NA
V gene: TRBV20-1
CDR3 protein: CSASDNLWREKLFF
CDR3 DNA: TGCAGTGCTAGTGATAATCTCTGGAGAGAAAAACTGTTTTTT

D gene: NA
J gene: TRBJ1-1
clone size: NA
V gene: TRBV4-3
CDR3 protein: CASSQDGGTNTEAFF
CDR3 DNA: TGCGCCAGCAGCCAAGATGGGGGAACGAACACTGAAGCTTTCTTT

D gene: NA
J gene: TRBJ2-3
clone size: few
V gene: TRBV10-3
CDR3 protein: CAISVTDTQYF
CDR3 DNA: TGTGCCATCAGCGTAACAGATACGCAGTATTTT

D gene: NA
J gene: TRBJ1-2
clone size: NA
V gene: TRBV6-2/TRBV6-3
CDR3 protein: CASSYAGAGGYTF
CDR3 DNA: TGTGCCAGCAGTTACGCGGGGGCAGGGGGCTACACCTTC

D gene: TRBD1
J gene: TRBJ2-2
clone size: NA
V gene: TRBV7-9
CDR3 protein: CASSPSTGHTGELFF
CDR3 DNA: TGTGCCAGCAGCCCCTCGACAGGGCACACCGGGGAGCTGTTTTTT

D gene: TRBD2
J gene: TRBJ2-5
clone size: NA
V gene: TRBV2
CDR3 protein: CASRGLAGAMYQETQYF
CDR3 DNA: TGTGCCAGCAGGGGACTAGCGGGGGCAATGTACCAAGAGACCCAGTACTTC

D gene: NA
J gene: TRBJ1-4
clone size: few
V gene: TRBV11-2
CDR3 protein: CASSFVQTNEKLFF
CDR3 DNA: TGTGCCAGCAGCTTTGTACAAACTAATGAAAAACTGTTTTTT

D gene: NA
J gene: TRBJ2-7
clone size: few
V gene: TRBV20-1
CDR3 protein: CSASNYLKSYEQYF
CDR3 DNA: TGCAGTGCTAGCAACTATCTCAAATCCTACGAGCAGTACTTC

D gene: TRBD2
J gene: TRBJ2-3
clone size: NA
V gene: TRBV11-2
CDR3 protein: CASSPAGGPRTQYF
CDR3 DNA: TGTGCCAGCAGCCCAGCGGGGGGTCCGCGTACGCAGTATTTT

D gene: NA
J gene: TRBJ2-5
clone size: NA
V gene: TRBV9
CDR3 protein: CASSAGAFVDSNQYF
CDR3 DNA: TGTGCCAGCAGCGCCGGGGCGTTTGTGGACTCCAATCAGTACTTC

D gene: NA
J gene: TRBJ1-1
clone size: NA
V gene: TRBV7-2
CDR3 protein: CASSLRSGSEAFF
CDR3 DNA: TGTGCCAGCAGCTTACGCTCCGGCTCCGAAGCTTTCTTT

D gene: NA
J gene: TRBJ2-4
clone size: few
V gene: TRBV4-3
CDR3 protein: CASSQDIDPKNIQYF
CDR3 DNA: TGCGCCAGCAGCCAAGATATAGATCCCAAAAACATTCAGTACTTC

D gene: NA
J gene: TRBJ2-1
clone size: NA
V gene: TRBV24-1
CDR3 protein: CATSGGGPPEQFF
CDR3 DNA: TGTGCCACCAGTGGCGGGGGCCCTCCCGAGCAGTTCTTC

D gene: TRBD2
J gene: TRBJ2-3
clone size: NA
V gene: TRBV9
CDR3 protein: CASSVASGGPSDTQYF
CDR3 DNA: TGTGCCAGCAGCGTAGCCTCGGGGGGGCCCTCAGATACGCAGTATTTT

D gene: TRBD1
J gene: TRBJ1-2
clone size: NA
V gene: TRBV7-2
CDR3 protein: CASSPRQGGEGGYTF
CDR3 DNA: TGTGCCAGCAGCCCAAGACAGGGCGGTGAAGGTGGCTACACCTTC

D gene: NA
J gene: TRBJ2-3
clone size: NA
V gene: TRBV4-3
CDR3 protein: CASSYRGEADTQYF
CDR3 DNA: TGCGCCAGCAGCTACCGGGGTGAAGCAGATACGCAGTATTTT

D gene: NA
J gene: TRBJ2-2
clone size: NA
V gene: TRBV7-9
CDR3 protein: CASSLAPRLDTGELFF
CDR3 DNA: TGTGCCAGCAGCTTAGCGCCCCGTTTGGACACCGGGGAGCTGTTTTTT

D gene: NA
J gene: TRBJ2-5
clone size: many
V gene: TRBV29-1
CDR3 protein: CSVERIGRSETQYF
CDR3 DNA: TGCAGCGTTGAAAGGATTGGACGTTCAGAGACCCAGTACTTC

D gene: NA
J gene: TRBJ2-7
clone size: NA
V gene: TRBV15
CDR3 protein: CATSRDSYEQYF
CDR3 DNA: TGTGCCACCAGCAGAGATTCCTACGAGCAGTACTTC

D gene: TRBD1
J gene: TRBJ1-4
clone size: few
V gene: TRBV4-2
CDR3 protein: CASSQVTGGLEKLFF
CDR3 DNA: TGTGCCAGCAGCCAAGTCACAGGGGGCTTGGAAAAACTGTTTTTT

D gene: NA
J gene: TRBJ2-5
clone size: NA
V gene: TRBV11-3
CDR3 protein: CASSLDHGALKGETQYF
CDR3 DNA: TGTGCCAGCAGCTTAGATCACGGGGCATTGAAGGGAGAGACCCAGTACTTC

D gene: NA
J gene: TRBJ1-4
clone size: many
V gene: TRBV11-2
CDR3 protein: CASSLQVGANEKLFF
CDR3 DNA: TGTGCCAGCAGCTTGCAGGTTGGGGCTAATGAAAAACTGTTTTTT

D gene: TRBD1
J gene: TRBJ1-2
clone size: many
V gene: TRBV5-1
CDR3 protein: CASSVTGLKSYGYTF
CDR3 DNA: TGCGCCAGCAGCGTGACAGGGTTGAAGAGCTATGGCTACACCTTC

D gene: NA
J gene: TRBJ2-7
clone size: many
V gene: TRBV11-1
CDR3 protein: CASSRSGTYEQYF
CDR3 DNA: TGTGCCAGCAGCAGGTCCGGGACCTACGAGCAGTACTTC

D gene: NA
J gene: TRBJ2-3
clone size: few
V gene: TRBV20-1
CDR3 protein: CSASWAGLTDTQYF
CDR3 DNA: TGCAGTGCGAGCTGGGCGGGGTTAACAGATACGCAGTATTTT

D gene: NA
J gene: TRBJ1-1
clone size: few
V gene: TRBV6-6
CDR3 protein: CASSYSLGGTEAFF
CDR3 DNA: TGTGCCAGCAGTTACTCGCTGGGAGGGACTGAAGCTTTCTTT

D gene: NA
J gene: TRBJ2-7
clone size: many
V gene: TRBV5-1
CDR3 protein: CASSLVHHYEQYF
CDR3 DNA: TGCGCCAGCAGCTTGGTCCATCACTACGAGCAGTACTTC

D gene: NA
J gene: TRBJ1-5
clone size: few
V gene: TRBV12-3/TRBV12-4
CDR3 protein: CASSDAGRRDQPQHF
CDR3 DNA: TGTGCCAGCAGTGACGCTGGACGAAGGGATCAGCCCCAGCATTTT

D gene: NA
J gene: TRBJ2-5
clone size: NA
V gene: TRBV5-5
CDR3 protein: CASSLGDFWGETQYF
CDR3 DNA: TGTGCCAGCAGCTTGGGGGACTTTTGGGGTGAGACCCAGTACTTC

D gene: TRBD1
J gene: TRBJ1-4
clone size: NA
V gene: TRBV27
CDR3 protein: CASSLHQQGAGEEKLFF
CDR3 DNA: TGTGCCAGCAGTTTACACCAACAGGGGGCTGGTGAAGAAAAACTGTTTTTT

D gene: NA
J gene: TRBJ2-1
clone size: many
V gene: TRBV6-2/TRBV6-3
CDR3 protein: CASSQDSPYNEQFF
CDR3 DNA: TGTGCCAGCAGCCAAGACTCCCCCTACAATGAGCAGTTCTTC

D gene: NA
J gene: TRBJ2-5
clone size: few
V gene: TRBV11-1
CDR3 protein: CASNHGGWGKTEETQYF
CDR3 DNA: TGTGCCAGCAACCACGGGGGCTGGGGGAAGACTGAGGAGACCCAGTACTTC

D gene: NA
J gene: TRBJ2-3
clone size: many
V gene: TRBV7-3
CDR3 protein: CASSSASTDTQYF
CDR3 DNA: TGTGCCAGCAGCTCAGCCAGCACAGATACGCAGTATTTT

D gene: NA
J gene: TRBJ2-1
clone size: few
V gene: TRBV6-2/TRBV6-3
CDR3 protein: CASSYSRGVAYNEQFF
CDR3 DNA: TGTGCCAGCAGTTACTCGAGAGGAGTCGCCTACAATGAGCAGTTCTTC

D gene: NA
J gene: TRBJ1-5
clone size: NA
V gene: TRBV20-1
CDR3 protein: CSVSRVSDQPQHF
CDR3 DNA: TGCAGTGTTTCCAGGGTTTCGGATCAGCCCCAGCATTTT

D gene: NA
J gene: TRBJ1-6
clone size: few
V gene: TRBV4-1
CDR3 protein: CASSQPLGRQNSPLHF
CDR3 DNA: TGCGCCAGCAGCCAACCATTGGGCCGTCAAAATTCACCCCTCCACTTT

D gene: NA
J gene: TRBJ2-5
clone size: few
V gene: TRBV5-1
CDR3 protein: CASSFRVEETQYF
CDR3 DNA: TGCGCCAGCAGCTTCCGGGTGGAAGAGACCCAGTACTTC

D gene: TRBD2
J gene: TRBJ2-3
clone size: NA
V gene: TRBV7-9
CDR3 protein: CASSFTTSGGSTDTQYF
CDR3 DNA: TGTGCCAGCAGCTTCACCACTAGCGGGGGAAGCACAGATACGCAGTATTTT

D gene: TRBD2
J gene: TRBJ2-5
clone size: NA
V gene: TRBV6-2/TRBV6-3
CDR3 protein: CASSPGTSGGHIYKYF
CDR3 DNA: TGTGCCAGCAGCCCCGGGACTAGCGGGGGCCACATTTATAAGTACTTC

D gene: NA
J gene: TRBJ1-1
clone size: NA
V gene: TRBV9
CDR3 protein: CASSRPLNTENTEAFF
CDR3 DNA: TGTGCCAGCAGCCGACCCTTAAATACAGAGAACACTGAAGCTTTCTTT

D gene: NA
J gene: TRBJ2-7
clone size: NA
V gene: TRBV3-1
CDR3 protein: CASSGGTVYEQYF
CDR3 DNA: TGTGCCAGCAGCGGGGGGACAGTCTACGAGCAGTACTTC

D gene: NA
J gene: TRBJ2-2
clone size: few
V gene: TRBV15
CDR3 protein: CATSRVEGNTGELFF
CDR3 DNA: TGTGCCACCAGCAGAGTCGAGGGGAACACCGGGGAGCTGTTTTTT

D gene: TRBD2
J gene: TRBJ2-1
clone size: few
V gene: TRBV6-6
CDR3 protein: CASSYPSGGAGNEQFF
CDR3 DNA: TGTGCCAGCAGTTACCCTAGCGGGGGGGCCGGGAATGAGCAGTTCTTC

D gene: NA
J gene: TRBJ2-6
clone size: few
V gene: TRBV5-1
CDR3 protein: CASSSLPNSGANVLTF
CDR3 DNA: TGCGCCAGCAGCTCCTTACCGAACTCTGGGGCCAACGTCCTGACTTTC

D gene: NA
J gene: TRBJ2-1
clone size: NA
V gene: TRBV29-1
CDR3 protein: CSVEGGSSYNEQFF
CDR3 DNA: TGCAGCGTTGAGGGTGGGAGCTCCTACAATGAGCAGTTCTTC

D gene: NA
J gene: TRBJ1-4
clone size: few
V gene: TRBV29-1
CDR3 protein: CSVGTASGDNEKLFF
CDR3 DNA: TGCAGCGTCGGAACTGCCTCAGGGGATAATGAAAAACTGTTTTTT

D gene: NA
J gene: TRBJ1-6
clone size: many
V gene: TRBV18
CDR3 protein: CASNSGQYNSPLHF
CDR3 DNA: TGTGCCAGCAACTCCGGACAGTATAATTCACCCCTCCACTTT

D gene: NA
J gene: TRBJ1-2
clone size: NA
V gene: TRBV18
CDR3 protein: CASSPEADNHGYTF
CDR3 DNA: TGTGCCAGCTCACCCGAGGCGGACAATCATGGCTACACCTTC

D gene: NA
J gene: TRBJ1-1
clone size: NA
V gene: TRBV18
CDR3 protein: CASSSTPTGKGTEAFF
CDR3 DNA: TGTGCCAGCTCATCGACCCCTACAGGGAAGGGCACTGAAGCTTTCTTT

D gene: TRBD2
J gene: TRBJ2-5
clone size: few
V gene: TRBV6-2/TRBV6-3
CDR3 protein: CASSRPSSGGGGTQYF
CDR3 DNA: TGTGCCAGCAGCCGCCCCTCTAGCGGGGGGGGTGGGACCCAGTACTTC

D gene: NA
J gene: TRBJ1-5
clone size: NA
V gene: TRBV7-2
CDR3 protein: CASSLFGNQPQHF
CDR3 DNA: TGTGCCAGCAGCTTATTTGGCAATCAGCCCCAGCATTTT